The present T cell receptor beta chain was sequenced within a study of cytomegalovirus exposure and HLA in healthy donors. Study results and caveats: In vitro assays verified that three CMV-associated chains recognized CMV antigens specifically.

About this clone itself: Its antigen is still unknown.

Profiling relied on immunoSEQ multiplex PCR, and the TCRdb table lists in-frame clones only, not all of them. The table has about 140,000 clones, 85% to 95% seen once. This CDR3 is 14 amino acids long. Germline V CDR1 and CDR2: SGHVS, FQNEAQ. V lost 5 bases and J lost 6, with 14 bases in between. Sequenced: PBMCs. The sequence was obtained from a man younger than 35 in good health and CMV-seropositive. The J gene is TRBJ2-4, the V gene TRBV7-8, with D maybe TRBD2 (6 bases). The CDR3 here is CASSPTGVANIQYF. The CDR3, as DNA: TGTGCCAGCAGCCCGACGGGGGTTGCAAACATTCAGTACTTC.